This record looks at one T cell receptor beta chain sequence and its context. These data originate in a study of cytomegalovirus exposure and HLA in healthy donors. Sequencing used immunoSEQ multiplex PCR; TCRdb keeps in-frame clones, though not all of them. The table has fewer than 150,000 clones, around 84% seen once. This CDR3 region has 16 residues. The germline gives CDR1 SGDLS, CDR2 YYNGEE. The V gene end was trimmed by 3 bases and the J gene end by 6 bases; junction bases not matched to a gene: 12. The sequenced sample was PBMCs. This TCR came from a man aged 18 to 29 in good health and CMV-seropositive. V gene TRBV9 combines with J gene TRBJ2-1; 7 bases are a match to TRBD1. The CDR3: CASSAQGGQSGNEQFF. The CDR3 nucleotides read TGTGCCAGCAGCGCTCAAGGGGGCCAGTCCGGCAATGAGCAGTTCTTC.